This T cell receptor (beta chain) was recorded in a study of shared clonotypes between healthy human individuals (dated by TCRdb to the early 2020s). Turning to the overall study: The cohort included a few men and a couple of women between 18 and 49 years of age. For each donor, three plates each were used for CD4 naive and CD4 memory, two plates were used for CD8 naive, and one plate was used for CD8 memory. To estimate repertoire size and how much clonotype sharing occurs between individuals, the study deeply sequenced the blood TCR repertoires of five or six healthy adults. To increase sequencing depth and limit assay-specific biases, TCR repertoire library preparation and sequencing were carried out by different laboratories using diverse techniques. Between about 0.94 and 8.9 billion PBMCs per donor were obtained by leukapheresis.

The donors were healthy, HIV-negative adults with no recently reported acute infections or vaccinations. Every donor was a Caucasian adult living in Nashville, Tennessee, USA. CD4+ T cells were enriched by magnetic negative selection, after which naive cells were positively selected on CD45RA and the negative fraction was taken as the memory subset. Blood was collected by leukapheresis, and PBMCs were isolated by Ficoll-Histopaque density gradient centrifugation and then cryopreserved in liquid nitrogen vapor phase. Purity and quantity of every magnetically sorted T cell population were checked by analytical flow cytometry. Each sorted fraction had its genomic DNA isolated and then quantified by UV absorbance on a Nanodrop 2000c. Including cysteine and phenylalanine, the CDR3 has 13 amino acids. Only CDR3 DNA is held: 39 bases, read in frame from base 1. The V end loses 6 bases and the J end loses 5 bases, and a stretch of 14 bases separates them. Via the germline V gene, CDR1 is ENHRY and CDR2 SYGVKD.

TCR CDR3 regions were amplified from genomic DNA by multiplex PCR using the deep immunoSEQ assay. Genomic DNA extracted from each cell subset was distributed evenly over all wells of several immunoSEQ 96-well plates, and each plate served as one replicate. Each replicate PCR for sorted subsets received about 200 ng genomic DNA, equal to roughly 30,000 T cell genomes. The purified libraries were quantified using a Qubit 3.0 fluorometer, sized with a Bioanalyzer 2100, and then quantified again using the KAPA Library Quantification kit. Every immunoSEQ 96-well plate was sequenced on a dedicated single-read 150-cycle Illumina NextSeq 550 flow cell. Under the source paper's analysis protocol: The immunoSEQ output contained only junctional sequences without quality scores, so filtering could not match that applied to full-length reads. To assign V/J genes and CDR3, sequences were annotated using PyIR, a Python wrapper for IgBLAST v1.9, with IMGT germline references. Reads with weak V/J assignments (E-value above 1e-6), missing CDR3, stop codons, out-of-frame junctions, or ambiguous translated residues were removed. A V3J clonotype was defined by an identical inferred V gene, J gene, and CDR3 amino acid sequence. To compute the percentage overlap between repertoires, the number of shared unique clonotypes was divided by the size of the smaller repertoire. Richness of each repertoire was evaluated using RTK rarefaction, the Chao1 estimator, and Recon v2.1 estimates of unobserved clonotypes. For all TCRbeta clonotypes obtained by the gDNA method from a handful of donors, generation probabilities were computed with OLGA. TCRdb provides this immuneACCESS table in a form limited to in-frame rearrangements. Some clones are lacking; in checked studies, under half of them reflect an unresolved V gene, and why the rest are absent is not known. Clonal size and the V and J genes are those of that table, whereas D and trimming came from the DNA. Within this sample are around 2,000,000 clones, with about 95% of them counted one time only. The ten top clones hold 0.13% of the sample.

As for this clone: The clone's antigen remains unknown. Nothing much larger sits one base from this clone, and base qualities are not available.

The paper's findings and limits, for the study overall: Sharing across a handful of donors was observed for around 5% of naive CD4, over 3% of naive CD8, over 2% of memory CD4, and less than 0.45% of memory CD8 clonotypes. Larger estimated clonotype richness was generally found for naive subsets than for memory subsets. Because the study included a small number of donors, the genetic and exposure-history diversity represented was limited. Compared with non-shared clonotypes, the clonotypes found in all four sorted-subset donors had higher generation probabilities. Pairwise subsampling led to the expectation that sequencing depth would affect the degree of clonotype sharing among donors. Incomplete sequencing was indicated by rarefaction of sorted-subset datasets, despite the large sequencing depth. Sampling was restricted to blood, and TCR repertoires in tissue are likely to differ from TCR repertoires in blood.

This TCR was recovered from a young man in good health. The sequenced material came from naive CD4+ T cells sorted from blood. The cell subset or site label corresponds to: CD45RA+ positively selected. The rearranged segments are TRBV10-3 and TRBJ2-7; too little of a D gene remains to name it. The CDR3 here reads CAIRGEGSHEQYF. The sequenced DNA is TGTGCCATCAGAGGAGAAGGCAGCCACGAGCAGTACTTC.